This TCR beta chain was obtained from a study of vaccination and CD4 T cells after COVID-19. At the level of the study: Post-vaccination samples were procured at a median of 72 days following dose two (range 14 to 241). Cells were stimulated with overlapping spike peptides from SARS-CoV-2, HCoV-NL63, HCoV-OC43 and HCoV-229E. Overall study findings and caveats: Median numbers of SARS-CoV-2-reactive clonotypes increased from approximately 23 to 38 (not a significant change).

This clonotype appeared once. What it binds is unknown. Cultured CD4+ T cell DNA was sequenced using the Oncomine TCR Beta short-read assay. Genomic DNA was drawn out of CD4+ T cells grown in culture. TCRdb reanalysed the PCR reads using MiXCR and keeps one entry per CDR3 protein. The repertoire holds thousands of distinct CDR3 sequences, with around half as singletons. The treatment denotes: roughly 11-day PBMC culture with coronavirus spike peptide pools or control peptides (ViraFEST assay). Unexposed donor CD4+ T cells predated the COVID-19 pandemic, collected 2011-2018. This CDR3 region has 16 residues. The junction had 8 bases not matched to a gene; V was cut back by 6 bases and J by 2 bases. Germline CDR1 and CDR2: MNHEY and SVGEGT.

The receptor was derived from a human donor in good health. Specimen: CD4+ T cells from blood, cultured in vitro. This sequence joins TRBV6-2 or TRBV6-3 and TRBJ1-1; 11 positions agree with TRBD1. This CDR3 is CASRVTGQGVNTEAFF. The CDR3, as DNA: TGTGCCAGCAGAGTCACGGGACAGGGGGTAAACACTGAAGCTTTCTTT.